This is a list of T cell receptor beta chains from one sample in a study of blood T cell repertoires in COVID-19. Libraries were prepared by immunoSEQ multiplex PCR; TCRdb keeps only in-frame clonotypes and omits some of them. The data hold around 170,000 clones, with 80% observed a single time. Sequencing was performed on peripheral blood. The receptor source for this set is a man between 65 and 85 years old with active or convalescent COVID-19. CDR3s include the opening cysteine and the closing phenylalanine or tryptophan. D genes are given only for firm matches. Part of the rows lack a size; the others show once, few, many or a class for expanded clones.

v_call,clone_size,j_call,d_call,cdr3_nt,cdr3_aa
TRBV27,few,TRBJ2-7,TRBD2,TGTGCCAGCAGTAGGTGGGGGGGGTTCTACGAGCAGTACTTC,CASSRWGGFYEQYF
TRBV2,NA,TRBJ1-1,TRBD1,TGTGCCAGCAGTGTAGGACAGGGTTACACTGAAGCTTTCTTT,CASSVGQGYTEAFF
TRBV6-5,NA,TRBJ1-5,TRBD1,TGTGCCAGCAAGAGGGGGCTGGGCAATCAGCCCCAGCATTTT,CASKRGLGNQPQHF
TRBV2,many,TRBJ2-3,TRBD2,TGTGCCAGCAGCCGGTGGACTAGCGGGGGGGGCACAGATACGCAGTATTTT,CASSRWTSGGGTDTQYF
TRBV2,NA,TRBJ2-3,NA,TGTGCCAGCAACCCTACCCACACAGATACGCAGTATTTT,CASNPTHTDTQYF
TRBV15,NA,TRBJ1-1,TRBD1,TGTGCGACCGGGACAGGGGACACTGAAGCTTTCTTT,CATGTGDTEAFF
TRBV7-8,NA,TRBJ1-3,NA,TGTGCCAGCAGCTTACTGTCTGGAAACACCATATATTTT,CASSLLSGNTIYF
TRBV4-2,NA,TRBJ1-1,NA,TGTGCCAGCAGCCAAGATGGGGAGGGCACTGAAGCTTTCTTT,CASSQDGEGTEAFF
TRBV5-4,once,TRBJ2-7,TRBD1,TGTGCCAGCAGCCGCGGACAGGGGGACGAGCAGTACTTC,CASSRGQGDEQYF
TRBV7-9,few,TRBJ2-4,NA,TGTGCCAGCAGCTTAGCCTCGAACATTCAGTACTTC,CASSLASNIQYF
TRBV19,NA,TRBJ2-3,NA,TGTGCCAGTTCTCCGGGAGGCACAGATACGCAGTATTTT,CASSPGGTDTQYF
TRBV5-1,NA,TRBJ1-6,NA,TGCGCCAGCAGCTTTCCCGATTCACCCCTCCACTTT,CASSFPDSPLHF
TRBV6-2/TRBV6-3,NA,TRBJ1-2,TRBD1,TGTGCCAGCAGTGACCCCCCCGGACAGGGTCCAGTCTATGGCTACACCTTC,CASSDPPGQGPVYGYTF
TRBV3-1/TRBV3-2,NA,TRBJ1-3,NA,TGTGCCAGCAGCCCTACGGGGGGGTCTGGAAACACCATATATTTT,CASSPTGGSGNTIYF
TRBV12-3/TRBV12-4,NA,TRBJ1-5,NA,TGTGCCAGTAGTTTAGGGTGGGGCGAGCCCCAGCATTTT,CASSLGWGEPQHF
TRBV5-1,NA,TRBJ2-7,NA,TGCGCCAGCAGCTTACAGGCGGCTACCAACGAGCAGTACTTC,CASSLQAATNEQYF
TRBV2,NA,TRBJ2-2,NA,TGTGCCAGCAGTGAAGGGCCCCCGGCCCCTAGCGGGGAGCTGTTTTTT,CASSEGPPAPSGELFF
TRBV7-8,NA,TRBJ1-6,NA,TGTGCCAGCAGCACCTACAGGAATAATTCACCCCTCCACTTT,CASSTYRNNSPLHF
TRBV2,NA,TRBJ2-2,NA,TGTGCCAGCGCATTACCGGGAGCGCTGAACACCGGGGAGCTGTTTTTT,CASALPGALNTGELFF
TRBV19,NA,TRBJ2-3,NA,TGTGCCAGTAGTATGCGACTGACGGGGGGCGCAGATACGCAGTATTTT,CASSMRLTGGADTQYF
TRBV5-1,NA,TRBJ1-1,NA,TGCGCCAGCAGCTTGGAGGCCCAACAGGGTTTGTTGGGCACTGAAGCTTTCTTT,CASSLEAQQGLLGTEAFF
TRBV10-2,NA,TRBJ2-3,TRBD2,TGCGCCAGCAGTGGTAGCGGGAGCCGCCCGGGGCTAACAGATACGCAGTATTTT,CASSGSGSRPGLTDTQYF
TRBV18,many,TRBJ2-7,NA,TGTGCCAGCTCACCACCCGGGTCTTCGGGGTACGAGCAGTACTTC,CASSPPGSSGYEQYF
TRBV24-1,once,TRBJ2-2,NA,TGTGCCACCAGTGATGACTCTGGCTTGGAGCTGTTTTTT,CATSDDSGLELFF
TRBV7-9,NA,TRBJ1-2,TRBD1,TGTGCCAGCAGCCAACCCCAGGGGGTCTTCTATGGCTACACCTTC,CASSQPQGVFYGYTF
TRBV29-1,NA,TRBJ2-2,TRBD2,TGCAGCGTTCTTAGCGGGAGTCTTGTCGGGGAGCTGTTTTTT,CSVLSGSLVGELFF
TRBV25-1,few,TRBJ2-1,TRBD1,TGTGCCAGCAGTGAAGGGGCAGGGGGTTACAATGAGCAGTTCTTC,CASSEGAGGYNEQFF
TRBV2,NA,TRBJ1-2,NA,TGTGCCAGCCGGGGAGGGGACGGTGGTAACTATGGCTACACCTTC,CASRGGDGGNYGYTF
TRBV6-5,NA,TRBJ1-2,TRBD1,TGTGCCAGCCGGGACAGGGAAGGAGGCTACACCTTC,CASRDREGGYTF
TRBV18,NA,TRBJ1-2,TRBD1,TGTGCCAGCTCACCACCGAGTGTTCGGACAGGGGGCTATGGCTACACCTTC,CASSPPSVRTGGYGYTF
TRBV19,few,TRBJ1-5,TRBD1,TGTGCCAGTAGTTTGACAGGGGCCTTTCAGCCCCAGCATTTT,CASSLTGAFQPQHF
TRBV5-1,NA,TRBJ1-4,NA,TGCGCCAGCAGCTTGGGAGCAACTAATGAAAAACTGTTTTTT,CASSLGATNEKLFF
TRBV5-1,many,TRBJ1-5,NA,TGCGCCAGCAGCCCTGGGGGGGCGGACCAGCCCCAGCATTTT,CASSPGGADQPQHF
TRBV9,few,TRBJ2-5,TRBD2,TGTGCCAGCAGCGGCCCGGCGGGGGGTCAAGAGACCCAGTACTTC,CASSGPAGGQETQYF
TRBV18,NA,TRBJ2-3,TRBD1,TGTGCCAGCTCACCAGAAGACAGGGCTCAGCCCACAGATACGCAGTATTTT,CASSPEDRAQPTDTQYF
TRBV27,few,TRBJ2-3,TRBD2,TGTGCCAGCAGGCTATCAGCTAGCGGGAGGGTTAGCACAGATACGCAGTATTTT,CASRLSASGRVSTDTQYF
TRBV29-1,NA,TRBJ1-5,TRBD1,TGCAGCGTTGCAGAGGGGGCTGCGAGCAATCAGCCCCAGCATTTT,CSVAEGAASNQPQHF
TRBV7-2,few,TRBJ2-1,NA,TGTGCCAGCAGCTTAGACCGAGCTTCCTACAATGAGCAGTTCTTC,CASSLDRASYNEQFF
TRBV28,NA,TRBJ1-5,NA,TGTGCCAGCGAAACGGTTGGTCAGCCCCAGCATTTT,CASETVGQPQHF
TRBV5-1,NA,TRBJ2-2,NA,TGCGCCGCCGGTCAGGGACAGAACACCGGGGAGCTGTTTTTT,CAAGQGQNTGELFF
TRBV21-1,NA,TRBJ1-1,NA,TGTGCCAGCAGCAAAGCCTCTGAGGGGAACACTGAAGCTTTCTTT,CASSKASEGNTEAFF
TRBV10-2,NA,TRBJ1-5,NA,TGCGCCAGCAGCCTACAGTATAGCAATCAGCCCCAGCATTTT,CASSLQYSNQPQHF
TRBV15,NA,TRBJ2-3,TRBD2,TGTGCCACCAGCAGAGGGGGACTAGCGGGAGGGCAGGGAGATACGCAGTATTTT,CATSRGGLAGGQGDTQYF
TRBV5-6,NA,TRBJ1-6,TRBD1,TGTGCCAGCAGCCCAGGACAGGGTTATAATTCACCCCTCCACTTT,CASSPGQGYNSPLHF
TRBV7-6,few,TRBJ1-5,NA,TGTGCCAGCAGCTTAGCGGCAGGGCCGCTGGAGCCCCAGCATTTT,CASSLAAGPLEPQHF
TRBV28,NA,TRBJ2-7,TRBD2,TGTGCCAGCAGTTCTTCTAGCGGGGGACGGTTCTACGAGCAGTACTTC,CASSSSSGGRFYEQYF
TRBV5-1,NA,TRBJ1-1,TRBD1,TGCGCCAGCAGCCCCCGAATGACAGGGCTTGAAGCTTTCTTT,CASSPRMTGLEAFF
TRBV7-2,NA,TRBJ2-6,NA,TGTGCCAGCAGGTCTAGGGGCTCTGGGGCCAACGTCCTGACTTTC,CASRSRGSGANVLTF
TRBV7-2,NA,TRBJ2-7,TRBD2,TGTGCCAGCAGCTTAGCAGGGGCGGGGGCCTACGAGCAGTACTTC,CASSLAGAGAYEQYF
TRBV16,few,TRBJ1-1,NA,TGTGCCAGCAGCCCCGACAAGAACACTGAAGCTTTCTTT,CASSPDKNTEAFF
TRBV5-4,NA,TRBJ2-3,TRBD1,TGTGCCAGCAGCTCGGACAGGGCCGCAGATACGCAGTATTTT,CASSSDRAADTQYF
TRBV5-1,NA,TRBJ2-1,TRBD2,TGCGCCAGCAGCTCCGGGACTAACATCCGGAATGAGCAGTTCTTC,CASSSGTNIRNEQFF